The next 3 T cell receptor beta chains were all read from a single sample in a study of T cells after posttransplantation cyclophosphamide. The method was immunoSEQ multiplex PCR; TCRdb's version includes in-frame clones alone and lacks a portion of them. The data hold more than 15,000 clones, with 84% observed a single time. Methotrexate plus calcineurin inhibitor accompanied controls' myeloablative marrow transplants; sampling was 1 year later. The sample was PBMCs, taken more than 350 days after allogeneic stem cell transplant with calcineurin inhibitor and methotrexate. The receptors come from a male patient aged 18 to 29 who received an allogeneic stem cell transplant from a related donor, was CMV-positive, and had no GVHD. Certain T cells may be donor cells from the graft.

V and J are TRBV4-3 and TRBJ2-7; D is ambiguous. This CDR3 is 14 amino acids long. V was cut by 4 bases and J by 2 bases, with 12 bases left in between. Per the germline V gene, CDR1 is LGHNA and CDR2 is YSLEER. The CDR3 here is CASSLRRYTYEQYF. The CDR3 bases are TGCGCCAGCAGCCTCAGAAGATACACCTACGAGCAGTACTTC.

This chain uses TRBV28 with TRBJ2-1; 9 nucleotides agree with TRBD1. The CDR3 has 16 residues. J lost 5 bases, V lost 3 bases, and 8 bases had no gene match. The V gene's germline CDR1 is MDHEN and CDR2 SYDVKM. This CDR3 reads CASSLSGTGYDNEQFF. DNA of the CDR3: TGTGCCAGCAGTTTGAGCGGGACAGGGTATGACAATGAGCAGTTCTTC. The full variable domain, in which reference TRBV28 and TRBJ2-1 provide the parts outside the CDR3, is DVKVTQSSRYLVKRTGEKVFLECVQDMDHENMFWYRQDPGLGLRLIYFSYDVKMKEKGDIPEGYSVSREKKERFSLILESASTNQTSMYLCASSLSGTGYDNEQFFGPGTRLTVL.

The V call is TRBV9, the J call TRBJ2-3; possibly TRBD1 for D (6 bases). Per germline, CDR1 SGDLS and CDR2 YYNGEE. V dropped 3 bases and J dropped 2 bases, with 13 bases sitting between them. The CDR3 is 15 amino acids. CDR3 loop: CASSGGRLLTDTQYF. CDR3 nucleotides: TGTGCCAGCAGCGGGGGGCGACTTCTCACAGATACGCAGTATTTT.